A selection of T cell receptor beta chains follows, all from one sample in a study of shared clonotypes between healthy human individuals. Profiled with immunoSEQ multiplex PCR; TCRdb holds only in-frame clones, not every one. There are some 630,000 clones in the sample; more than 70% occur only once, and 1.8% lies in the top ten. The source material was memory CD4+ T cells sorted from blood. The receptors here all came from a woman aged 25 to 45 in good health. Each CDR3 is given with its conserved first and last residue. The order of the fields is J gene, D gene, V gene, CDR3 protein. D genes are given only for firm matches.

TRBJ2-6 NA TRBV11-1 CASSWQGANVLTF
TRBJ2-1 TRBD2 TRBV28 CASNLAGGRWNEQFF
TRBJ2-1 TRBD2 TRBV7-6 CASSSSTSGIYNEQFF
TRBJ2-2 TRBD1 TRBV5-1 CASSTAGGVTGELFF
TRBJ2-1 NA TRBV7-3 CASSLMGGSYNEQFF
TRBJ2-7 NA TRBV18 CASSPPGRSQGSEQYF
TRBJ1-2 TRBD1 TRBV2 CASSGQGASYGYTF
TRBJ2-6 NA TRBV28 CASRNDGSGANVLTF
TRBJ1-5 NA TRBV30 CAWSKDKTQPQHF
TRBJ2-2 TRBD2 TRBV19 CASSQRLAGAQDTGELFF
TRBJ2-1 NA TRBV18 CASSGGLDNEQFF
TRBJ1-5 TRBD1 TRBV28 CASNTGGLNQPQHF
TRBJ2-4 NA TRBV29-1 CRAEFYLAKNIQYF
TRBJ1-1 NA TRBV7-2 CASSLSVLVVTEAFF
TRBJ2-7 NA TRBV23-1 CASSRSGRGLSEQYF
TRBJ2-5 NA TRBV29-1 CSVELGSLGLYF
TRBJ2-1 NA TRBV2 CASTLGGSAQRVLNEQFF
TRBJ2-2 NA TRBV9 CASSVGTPLNTGELFF
TRBJ2-3 NA TRBV27 CASIGTFGRRDTQYF
TRBJ1-3 NA TRBV2 CASRSSGNTIYF
TRBJ2-2 TRBD2 TRBV27 CASTTGRKSTNTGELFF
TRBJ2-7 NA TRBV27 CASSTPGQASYEQYF
TRBJ1-2 NA TRBV1 CTSSQDGQELSADYGYTF
TRBJ2-3 TRBD2 TRBV30 CAFSQAGADTQYF
TRBJ1-3 NA TRBV6-6 CASSSGLIGNTIYF
TRBJ1-5 TRBD1 TRBV27 CASSSSRQGAWNQPQHF
TRBJ2-5 NA TRBV5-1 CASSLGVYQETQYF
TRBJ1-5 TRBD1 TRBV6-5 CASSTTGDYNQPQHF
TRBJ1-4 NA TRBV9 CASSATATNEKLFF
TRBJ1-2 NA TRBV27 CASGRTATNYGYTF
TRBJ2-1 NA TRBV19 CASSNQGNEQFF
TRBJ2-7 TRBD2 TRBV2 CASRGGLAGGEQYF
TRBJ2-2 NA TRBV27 CASRQGTNTGELFF
TRBJ2-7 NA TRBV25-1 CASSESVDSYEQYF
TRBJ2-2 TRBD1 TRBV2 CASSHRGLGGGELFF
TRBJ2-7 TRBD1 TRBV11-2 CASSLLGQVPYEQYF
TRBJ2-7 NA TRBV19 CASSIEVKTDKYEQYF
TRBJ1-2 NA TRBV27 CASSTTDPRANGYTF
TRBJ2-1 TRBD2 TRBV28 CASSSSGYSYNEQFF
TRBJ2-4 NA TRBV19 CASSISASGKNIQYF
TRBJ2-4 NA TRBV5-1 CASSLQGPKNIQYF
TRBJ1-2 NA TRBV5-1 CASSLFTGEDGGYTF
TRBJ1-5 TRBD1 TRBV7-2 CASSRWTGDNQPQHF
TRBJ1-2 NA TRBV5-1 CASSADGNYGYTF
TRBJ1-1 TRBD1 TRBV6-5 CASSYPGGTEAFF
TRBJ2-3 TRBD1 TRBV5-1 CASSTGTASWTDTQYF
TRBJ2-1 TRBD2 TRBV5-1 CASSLSSGGAGEQFF
TRBJ1-5 NA TRBV21-1 CASASGTAPNQPQHF
TRBJ2-1 NA TRBV11-2 CASRRPGRSYNEQFF